This TCR beta chain was captured by sequencing in a study of T-cell memory formation after mild COVID-19. General study points: Clones that contracted clustered mainly in CM and EM if CD4+ and in EMRA if CD8+.

V was clipped by 1 base and J by 2 bases, with 6 bases between them. Germline V lookup: CDR1 SGHVS, CDR2 FQNEAQ. This CDR3 has 13 residues. TCRdb processed the 5' RACE reads anew with MiXCR; each CDR3 protein has one entry. Here the sample spans almost 550,000 distinct CDR3 sequences, roughly 20% being singletons. As regards this clonotype: Its antigen is not known.

This sequence was found in an adult woman who had mild COVID-19 (a few samples of this study predate the infection). Cell type and time point are not known. The rearrangement links TRBV7-8 to TRBJ2-7; D remains ambiguous. The sequencing input was PBMCs or a T cell subset sorted from them (not recorded which). In nucleotides, the CDR3 is TGTGCCAGCAGCTTAGATAACACCTACGAGCAGTACTTC. Translation: CASSLDNTYEQYF.